These T cell receptor beta chains were read from a single sample in a study of response to subunit inactivated influenza vaccine. TCRdb analysed the RT-PCR reads with MiXCR anew, one entry per CDR3 protein. The profile shows hundreds of thousands of distinct CDR3 sequences, around 25% of them singletons. The starting material was CD4+ T cells sorted from PBMCs, obtained more than 4 days after vaccination. The receptor source for this set is a man aged 45-65 years who received an inactivated influenza vaccine. Both conserved end residues are part of each CDR3. Fields, in order: D gene, J gene, clone size, V gene, CDR3 protein, CDR3 DNA. A D gene is named only where the DNA matches it firmly. Clone size is stated in some rows and not others, as once, few, many or a class when expanded.

D: TRBD2; J: TRBJ2-3; size: -; V: TRBV15; CDR3: CATSRGRTSGGADTQYF; DNA: TGTGCCACCAGCAGAGGAAGGACTAGCGGGGGAGCAGATACGCAGTATTTT
D: -; J: TRBJ1-2; size: few; V: TRBV29-1; CDR3: CSVEENGGLGTGGYTF; DNA: TGCAGCGTTGAAGAAAATGGGGGGCTAGGGACGGGAGGCTACACCTTC
D: -; J: TRBJ2-3; size: -; V: TRBV7-9; CDR3: CASSLLVPREDTQYF; DNA: TGTGCCAGCAGCTTACTGGTGCCCAGGGAAGATACGCAGTATTTT
D: -; J: TRBJ1-6; size: few; V: TRBV4-1; CDR3: CASSPKEGRTPLHF; DNA: TGCGCCAGCAGCCCGAAGGAGGGTAGGACACCCCTCCACTTT
D: -; J: TRBJ2-1; size: -; V: TRBV7-9; CDR3: CASSLWGPKDEQFF; DNA: TGTGCCAGCAGCTTATGGGGCCCTAAGGATGAGCAGTTCTTC
D: TRBD2; J: TRBJ2-7; size: few; V: TRBV10-3; CDR3: CAISTSGSAYEQYF; DNA: TGTGCCATCAGTACTAGCGGGAGCGCCTACGAGCAGTACTTC
D: -; J: TRBJ1-2; size: few; V: TRBV3-1; CDR3: CASSQQGQLYGYTF; DNA: TGTGCCAGCAGCCAACAAGGACAGCTCTATGGCTACACCTTC
D: -; J: TRBJ2-2; size: few; V: TRBV2; CDR3: CASSEAGRGTGELFF; DNA: TGTGCCAGCAGTGAAGCGGGCAGGGGCACCGGGGAGCTGTTTTTT
D: TRBD1; J: TRBJ1-2; size: few; V: TRBV7-8; CDR3: CASSQNRGINYGYTF; DNA: TGTGCCAGCAGCCAAAACAGGGGAATTAACTATGGCTACACCTTC
D: -; J: TRBJ2-5; size: few; V: TRBV6-1; CDR3: CASNNSPDRRETQYF; DNA: TGTGCCAGCAATAACAGCCCGGACAGAAGAGAGACCCAGTACTTC
D: TRBD2; J: TRBJ2-2; size: -; V: TRBV20-1; CDR3: CSATRLAGIANTGELFF; DNA: TGCAGTGCTACTCGACTAGCGGGTATCGCGAACACCGGGGAGCTGTTTTTT
D: -; J: TRBJ2-1; size: -; V: TRBV10-2; CDR3: CASSDLSSYNEQFF; DNA: TGCGCCAGCAGTGATTTGAGCTCCTACAATGAGCAGTTCTTC
D: TRBD2; J: TRBJ2-1; size: -; V: TRBV7-2; CDR3: CASSLNAGGLRGEQFF; DNA: TGTGCCAGCAGCTTAAATGCGGGGGGGCTCCGGGGTGAGCAGTTCTTC
D: TRBD2; J: TRBJ2-7; size: -; V: TRBV20-1; CDR3: CSARSGGSTSYEQYF; DNA: TGCAGTGCTAGAAGTGGCGGGAGTACATCCTACGAGCAGTACTTC
D: -; J: TRBJ1-1; size: few; V: TRBV12-3/TRBV12-4; CDR3: CASSRGMNTEAFF; DNA: TGTGCCAGCAGCCGGGGGATGAACACTGAAGCTTTCTTT
D: TRBD1; J: TRBJ2-7; size: once; V: TRBV6-1; CDR3: CASSRQGEYYEQYF; DNA: TGTGCCAGCAGCCGACAGGGGGAATACTACGAGCAGTACTTC
D: -; J: TRBJ2-1; size: -; V: TRBV24-1; CDR3: CATSGYNEQFF; DNA: TGTGCCACCAGTGGCTACAATGAGCAGTTCTTC
D: TRBD2; J: TRBJ2-2; size: -; V: TRBV7-8; CDR3: CASSQGTSRPGELFF; DNA: TGTGCCAGCAGCCAGGGGACTAGTCGGCCCGGGGAGCTGTTTTTT
D: -; J: TRBJ2-7; size: -; V: TRBV12-3/TRBV12-4; CDR3: CASSSGTAAYEQYF; DNA: TGTGCCAGCAGTTCCGGGACGGCCGCCTACGAGCAGTACTTC
D: -; J: TRBJ1-5; size: -; V: TRBV20-1; CDR3: CSARDGSSNQPQHF; DNA: TGCAGTGCTAGAGATGGTTCCAGCAATCAGCCCCAGCATTTT
D: -; J: TRBJ2-7; size: few; V: TRBV5-4; CDR3: CASTPDRSYEQYF; DNA: TGTGCCAGCACCCCGGACAGATCCTACGAGCAGTACTTC
D: -; J: TRBJ1-1; size: many; V: TRBV5-1; CDR3: CASSTQGANTEAFF; DNA: TGCGCCAGCAGCACACAGGGCGCGAACACTGAAGCTTTCTTT
D: -; J: TRBJ1-1; size: few; V: TRBV6-4; CDR3: CASSEAPPGTEAFF; DNA: TGTGCCAGCAGTGAGGCCCCCCCCGGCACTGAAGCTTTCTTT
D: -; J: TRBJ2-2; size: -; V: TRBV6-2/TRBV6-3; CDR3: CASSWRGYTGELFF; DNA: TGTGCCAGCAGTTGGCGGGGTTACACCGGGGAGCTGTTTTTT
D: -; J: TRBJ2-4; size: few; V: TRBV20-1; CDR3: CSARDAPEAKNIQYF; DNA: TGCAGTGCTAGAGATGCTCCAGAAGCCAAAAACATTCAGTACTTC
D: -; J: TRBJ2-3; size: few; V: TRBV7-9; CDR3: CASSRALSTDTQYF; DNA: TGTGCCAGCAGTCGCGCGCTGAGCACAGATACGCAGTATTTT
D: TRBD2; J: TRBJ2-3; size: -; V: TRBV5-1; CDR3: CASREGGGRTDTQYF; DNA: TGCGCCAGCCGGGAGGGTGGGGGCCGGACAGATACGCAGTATTTT
D: -; J: TRBJ2-7; size: few; V: TRBV4-3; CDR3: CASSQGIRVRSEQYF; DNA: TGCGCCAGCAGCCAAGGTATCAGGGTACGAAGCGAGCAGTACTTC
D: -; J: TRBJ2-1; size: -; V: TRBV12-3/TRBV12-4; CDR3: CASSSAPREQFF; DNA: TGTGCCAGCAGTTCGGCCCCCCGGGAGCAGTTCTTC
D: -; J: TRBJ2-5; size: few; V: TRBV6-2/TRBV6-3; CDR3: CASSPDFFWETQYF; DNA: TGTGCCAGCAGCCCGGACTTCTTCTGGGAGACCCAGTACTTC
D: TRBD1; J: TRBJ2-1; size: -; V: TRBV5-6; CDR3: CASGKTGAHYNEQFF; DNA: TGTGCCAGCGGAAAGACAGGGGCGCACTACAATGAGCAGTTCTTC
D: -; J: TRBJ2-5; size: -; V: TRBV20-1; CDR3: CSAVRDSAETQYF; DNA: TGCAGTGCTGTACGGGACTCCGCGGAGACCCAGTACTTC